A single sample is the source of the 10 T cell receptor beta chains below, sequenced in a study of early stage breast cancer tumors. Measured with immunoSEQ multiplex PCR; TCRdb has only the in-frame clones, and not every one. Of 45,000 to 60,000 clones listed, about 83% are singletons. Sequences were obtained from blood. Receptors originate from a person aged 45 to 59 with breast cancer.

The rearrangement uses TRBV7-2 and TRBJ1-1; D unclear. Per germline, CDR1 SGHTA and CDR2 FQGNSA. The CDR3 has 14 amino acids. Trimming removed 5 bases at V and 0 bases at J, with 10 bases between. CDR3 sequence reads: CASSPQVVNTEAFF. CDR3 DNA: TGTGCCAGCAGCCCCCAGGTGGTGAACACTGAAGCTTTCTTT.

The chain couples TRBV19 to TRBJ2-5; a weak D match, TRBD2 (6 bases). CDR1 and CDR2 from the germline V gene are LNHDA and SQIVND (reference sequence). The CDR3 is 15 residues long. The V end lost 9 bases, the J end lost 2 bases, and 19 bases lay between the germline ends. CDR3 in amino acids: CASTLHAGFQETQYF. The CDR3 region has the DNA TGTGCCAGCACCTTGCATGCGGGGTTTCAAGAGACCCAGTACTTC.

The chain is built from TRBV5-4 and TRBJ2-3; 8 bases match TRBD1. There are 15 residues in the CDR3. J lost 4 bases, V lost 4 bases, and 8 bases had no gene match. Germline loops: CDR1 SGHNT, CDR2 YYREEE (reference sequence). The CDR3 nucleotides read TGTGCCAGCAGCGAACTGGACAGGGCGGCAGATACGCAGTATTTT. Encoded protein: CASSELDRAADTQYF.

The V gene is TRBV7-2, the J gene TRBJ1-1; 10 bases line up with TRBD1. Per germline, CDR1 SGHTA and CDR2 FQGNSA. The J segment lost 0 bases and the V segment lost 3 bases, leaving 7 bases of the junction unmatched. This CDR3 has 17 residues. CDR3 amino acids: CASSLDRGGMVNTEAFF. The CDR3 nucleotides read TGTGCCAGCAGCTTGGACAGGGGGGGAATGGTGAACACTGAAGCTTTCTTT.

The V call is TRBV7-2, the J call TRBJ1-1; the match to TRBD1 covers 7 bases. The junction had 7 bases not matched to a gene; V was cut back by 1 base and J by 2 bases. In germline, CDR1 is SGHTA, CDR2 FQGNSA. This CDR3 comprises 16 residues. The CDR3: CASSLVLRGRNTEAFF. The CDR3 region has the DNA TGTGCCAGCAGCTTAGTCCTTAGGGGGCGAAACACTGAAGCTTTCTTT.

The chain employs TRBV18 and TRBJ2-1; D might be TRBD1 or TRBD2, each matching 6 bases. Per the germline V gene, CDR1 is KGHSH and CDR2 is LQKENI. The length of the CDR3 is 15 residues. Between the trimmed V and J ends, which lost 2 bases and 3 bases, there was a span of 11 bases. CDR3 residues: CASSPLGGVYNEQFF. CDR3 bases: TGTGCCAGCTCACCATTGGGGGGCGTCTACAATGAGCAGTTCTTC.

The V and J genes are TRBV5-5 and TRBJ1-1; D call uncertain. Looked up from germline, CDR1 is SGHKS and CDR2 is YYEKEE (reference sequence). V shed 2 bases and J shed 0 bases, with 8 bases lying between them. CDR3 length: 14 residues. The CDR3 here is CASSFEPLNTEAFF. The CDR3 region has the DNA TGTGCCAGCAGCTTTGAGCCCCTGAACACTGAAGCTTTCTTT. The full variable domain, completed using reference TRBV5-5 and TRBJ1-1, is DAGVTQSPTHLIKTRGQQVTLRCSPISGHKSVSWYQQVLGQGPQFIFQYYEKEERGRGNFPDRFSARQFPNYSSELNVNALLLGDSALYLCASSFEPLNTEAFFGQGTRLTVV.

This clone was observed a few times. In DNA, the CDR3 is TGTGCCAGCAGTCGTACAGGGCTTGGAGGCTACACCTTC. Translated, it gives CASSRTGLGGYTF. V and J are TRBV25-1 and TRBJ1-2, with D perhaps TRBD1 (6 bases). Germline V gives CDR1 MGHDK, CDR2 SYGVNS. This CDR3 comprises 13 residues. Deletions cut 5 bases from V and 8 bases from J, with 15 bases between.

This clone was detected once. The rearrangement links TRBV11-2 to TRBJ2-7; 10 nucleotides line up with TRBD1. Losses at the gene ends were 5 bases for V and 5 bases for J; bases not matched to a gene: 6. Germline assignment: CDR1 SGHAT and CDR2 FQNNGV. The CDR3 is made up of 14 amino acids. DNA for the CDR3: TGTGCCAGCAGCCGGGACAGGGGCGTCCACGAGCAGTACTTC. Amino acid sequence: CASSRDRGVHEQYF.

V usage is TRBV15 and J usage is TRBJ2-7; 8 positions agree with TRBD1. CDR1 and CDR2 from the germline V gene are LNHNV and YYDKDF (reference sequence). V shed 8 bases, J shed 2 bases, and the junction held 14 bases outside the gene matches. The CDR3 covers 16 residues. CDR3 loop: CATSPGAGTGAYEQYF. CDR3 sequence (DNA): TGTGCCACCTCTCCGGGGGCCGGGACAGGAGCCTACGAGCAGTACTTC.